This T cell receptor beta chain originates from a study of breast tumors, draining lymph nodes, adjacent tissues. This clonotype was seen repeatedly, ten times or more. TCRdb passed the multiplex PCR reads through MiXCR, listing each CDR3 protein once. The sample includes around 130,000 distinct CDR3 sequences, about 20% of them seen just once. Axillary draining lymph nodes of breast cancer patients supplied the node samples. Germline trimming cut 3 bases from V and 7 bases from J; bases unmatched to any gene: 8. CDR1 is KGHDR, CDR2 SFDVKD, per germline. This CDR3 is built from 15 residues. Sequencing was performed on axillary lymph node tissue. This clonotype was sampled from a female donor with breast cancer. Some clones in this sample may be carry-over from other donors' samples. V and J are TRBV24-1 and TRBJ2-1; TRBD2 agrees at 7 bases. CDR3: CATSDTAGVRNEQFF. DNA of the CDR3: TGTGCCACCAGTGATACGGCGGGAGTACGAAATGAGCAGTTCTTC.